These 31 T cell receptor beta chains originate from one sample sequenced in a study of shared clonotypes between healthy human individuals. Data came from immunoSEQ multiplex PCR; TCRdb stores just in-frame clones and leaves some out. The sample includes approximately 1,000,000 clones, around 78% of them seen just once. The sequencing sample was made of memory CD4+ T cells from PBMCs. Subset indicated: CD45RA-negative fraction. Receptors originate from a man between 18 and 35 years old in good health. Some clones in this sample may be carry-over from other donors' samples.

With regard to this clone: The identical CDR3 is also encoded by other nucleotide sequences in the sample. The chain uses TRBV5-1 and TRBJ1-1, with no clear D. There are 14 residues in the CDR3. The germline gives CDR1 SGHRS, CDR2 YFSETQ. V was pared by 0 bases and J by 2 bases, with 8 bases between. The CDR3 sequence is CASSLGRGNTEAFF. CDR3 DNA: TGCGCCAGCAGCTTGGGGCGGGGTAACACTGAAGCTTTCTTT.

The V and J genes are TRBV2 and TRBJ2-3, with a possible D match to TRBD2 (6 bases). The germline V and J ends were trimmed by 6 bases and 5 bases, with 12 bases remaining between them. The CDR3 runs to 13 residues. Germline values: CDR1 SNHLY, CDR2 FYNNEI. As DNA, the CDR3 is TGTGCCAGCAGACTAGCACCCGGAGATACGCAGTATTTT. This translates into CASRLAPGDTQYF.

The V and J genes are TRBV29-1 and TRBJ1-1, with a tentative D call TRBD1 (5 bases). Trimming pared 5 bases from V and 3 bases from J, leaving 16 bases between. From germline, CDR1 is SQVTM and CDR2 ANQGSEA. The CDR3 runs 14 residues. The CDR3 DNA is TGCAGCGTTAGGTGGGGGGTGGCGGACACTGAAGCTTTCTTT. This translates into CSVRWGVADTEAFF.

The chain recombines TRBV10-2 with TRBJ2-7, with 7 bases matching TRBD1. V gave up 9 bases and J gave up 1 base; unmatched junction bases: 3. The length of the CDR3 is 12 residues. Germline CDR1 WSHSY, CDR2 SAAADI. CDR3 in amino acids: CASSGGSYEQYF. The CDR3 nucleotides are TGCGCCAGTTCAGGGGGTTCCTACGAGCAGTACTTC.

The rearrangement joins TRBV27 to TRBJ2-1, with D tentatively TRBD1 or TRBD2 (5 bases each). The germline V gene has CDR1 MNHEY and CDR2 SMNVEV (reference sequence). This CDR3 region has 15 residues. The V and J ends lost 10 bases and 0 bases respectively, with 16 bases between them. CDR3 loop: CATSRGGYSYNEQFF. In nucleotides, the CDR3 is TGTGCCACCAGCCGGGGCGGGTACTCCTACAATGAGCAGTTCTTC.

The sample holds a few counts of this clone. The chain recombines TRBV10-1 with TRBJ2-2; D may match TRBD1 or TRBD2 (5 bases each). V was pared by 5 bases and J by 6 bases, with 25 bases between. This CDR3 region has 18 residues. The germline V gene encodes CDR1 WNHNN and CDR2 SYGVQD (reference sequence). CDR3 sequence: CASSPNTPLPGTAGELFF. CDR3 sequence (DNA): TGCGCCAGCAGTCCAAATACCCCTCTTCCAGGGACGGCCGGGGAGCTGTTTTTT.

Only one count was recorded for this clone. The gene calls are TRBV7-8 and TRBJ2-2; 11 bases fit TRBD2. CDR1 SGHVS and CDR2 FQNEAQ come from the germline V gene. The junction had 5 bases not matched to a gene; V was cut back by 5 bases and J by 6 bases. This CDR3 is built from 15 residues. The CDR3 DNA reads TGTGCCAGCAGCCCCTGGACTAGCGGGTCCGGGGAGCTGTTTTTT. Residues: CASSPWTSGSGELFF.

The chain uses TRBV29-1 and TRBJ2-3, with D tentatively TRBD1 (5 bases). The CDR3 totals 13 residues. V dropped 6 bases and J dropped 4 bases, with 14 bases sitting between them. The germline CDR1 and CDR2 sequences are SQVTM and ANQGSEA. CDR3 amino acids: CSVGIQGPDTQYF. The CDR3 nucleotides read TGCAGCGTGGGCATCCAGGGTCCAGATACGCAGTATTTT.

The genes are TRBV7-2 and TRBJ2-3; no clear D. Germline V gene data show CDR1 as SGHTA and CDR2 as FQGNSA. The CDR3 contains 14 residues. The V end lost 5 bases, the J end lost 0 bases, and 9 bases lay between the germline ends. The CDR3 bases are TGTGCCAGCAGCCTAGTTACTAGCACAGATACGCAGTATTTT. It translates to CASSLVTSTDTQYF.

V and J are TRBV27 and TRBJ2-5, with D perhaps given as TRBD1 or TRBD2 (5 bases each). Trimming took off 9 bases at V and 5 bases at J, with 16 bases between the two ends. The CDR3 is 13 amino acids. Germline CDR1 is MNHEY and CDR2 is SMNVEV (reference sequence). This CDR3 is CASGTERGETQYF. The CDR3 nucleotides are TGTGCCAGTGGGACGGAGCGAGGCGAGACCCAGTACTTC.

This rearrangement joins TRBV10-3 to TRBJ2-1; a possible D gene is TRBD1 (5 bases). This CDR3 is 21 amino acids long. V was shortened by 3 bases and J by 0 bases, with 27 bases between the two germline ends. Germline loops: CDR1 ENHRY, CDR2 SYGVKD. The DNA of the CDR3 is TGTGCCATCAGTGACTTAACGGGCAGACCAGGGTATCGGAGCTCCTACAATGAGCAGTTCTTC. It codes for CAISDLTGRPGYRSSYNEQFF.

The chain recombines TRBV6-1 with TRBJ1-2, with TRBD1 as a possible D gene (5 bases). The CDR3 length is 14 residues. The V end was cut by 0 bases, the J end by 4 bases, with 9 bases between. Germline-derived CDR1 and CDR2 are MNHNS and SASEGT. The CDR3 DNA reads TGTGCCAGCAGTGAAGCGGGGGGGACCTATGGCTACACCTTC. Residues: CASSEAGGTYGYTF.

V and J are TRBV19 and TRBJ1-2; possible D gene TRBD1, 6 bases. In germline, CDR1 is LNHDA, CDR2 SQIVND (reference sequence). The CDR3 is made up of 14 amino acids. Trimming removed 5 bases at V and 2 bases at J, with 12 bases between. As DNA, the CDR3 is TGTGCCAGTAGTCCCCTTACAGGGAACTATGGCTACACCTTC. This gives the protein CASSPLTGNYGYTF. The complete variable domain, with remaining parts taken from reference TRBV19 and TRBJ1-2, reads DGGITQSPKYLFRKEGQNVTLSCEQNLNHDAMYWYRQDPGQGLRLIYYSQIVNDFQKGDIAEGYSVSREKKESFPLTVTSAQKNPTAFYLCASSPLTGNYGYTFGSGTRLTVV.

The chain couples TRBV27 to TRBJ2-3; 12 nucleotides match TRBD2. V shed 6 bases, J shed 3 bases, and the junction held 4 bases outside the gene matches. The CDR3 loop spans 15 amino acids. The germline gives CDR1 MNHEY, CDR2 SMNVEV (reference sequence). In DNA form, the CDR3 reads TGTGCCAGCAGACCACTAGCGGGAGGAACAGATACGCAGTATTTT. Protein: CASRPLAGGTDTQYF.

CDR3 sequence reads: CASSQDLPGASGNTIYF. The DNA of the CDR3 is TGTGCCAGCAGCCAAGATCTTCCGGGGGCTTCTGGAAACACCATATATTTT. The genes are TRBV4-2 and TRBJ1-3; D is possibly TRBD1 (6 bases). The ends were cut back, 0 bases at V and 1 base at J, with 13 bases in the middle. Germline V lookup: CDR1 LGHNA, CDR2 YNFKEQ. This CDR3 spans 17 amino acids.

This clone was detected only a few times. DNA of the CDR3: TGTGCCTGGAGTATCGTTGAAGCTTTCTTT. Its protein product is CAWSIVEAFF. V gene TRBV30 combines with J gene TRBJ1-1; D ambiguous. Trimming removed 2 bases at V and 7 bases at J, with 5 bases between. CDR3 length equals 10 residues. Germline V gene lookup returns CDR1 GTSNPN and CDR2 SVGIG (reference sequence).

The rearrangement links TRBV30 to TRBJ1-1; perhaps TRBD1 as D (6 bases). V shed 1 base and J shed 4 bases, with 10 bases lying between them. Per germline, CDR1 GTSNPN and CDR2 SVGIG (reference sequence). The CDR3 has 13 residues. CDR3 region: CAWSDQGTTEAFF. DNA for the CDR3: TGTGCCTGGAGTGATCAGGGGACCACTGAAGCTTTCTTT.

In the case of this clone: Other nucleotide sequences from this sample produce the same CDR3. The CDR3 reads CASSSDRWSYEQYF. CDR3 nucleotides: TGTGCCAGCAGCTCAGACCGGTGGAGCTACGAGCAGTACTTC. The rearrangement joins TRBV7-2 to TRBJ2-7; D is unresolved. Germline V gene data show CDR1 as SGHTA and CDR2 as FQGNSA. Trimming left V 4 bases short and J 3 bases short, with 13 bases between. The CDR3 runs 14 residues.

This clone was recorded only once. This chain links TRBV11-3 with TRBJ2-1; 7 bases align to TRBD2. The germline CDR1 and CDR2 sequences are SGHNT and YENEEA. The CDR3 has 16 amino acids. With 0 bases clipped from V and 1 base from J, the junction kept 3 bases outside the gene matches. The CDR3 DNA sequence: TGTGCCAGCAGCTTAGAGGGAGGGCAATCCTACAATGAGCAGTTCTTC. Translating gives CASSLEGGQSYNEQFF.

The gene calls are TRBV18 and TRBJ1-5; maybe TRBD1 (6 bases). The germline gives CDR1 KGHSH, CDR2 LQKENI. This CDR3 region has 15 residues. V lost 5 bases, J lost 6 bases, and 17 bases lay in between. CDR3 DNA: TGTGCCAGCTCAAGAAATACGAACAGGGCTCAGCCCCAGCATTTT. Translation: CASSRNTNRAQPQHF.

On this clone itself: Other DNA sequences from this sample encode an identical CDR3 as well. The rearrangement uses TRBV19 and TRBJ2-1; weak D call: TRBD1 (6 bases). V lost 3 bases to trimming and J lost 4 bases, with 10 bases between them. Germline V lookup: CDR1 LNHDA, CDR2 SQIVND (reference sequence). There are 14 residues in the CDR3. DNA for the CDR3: TGTGCCAGTAGTATCCAGGGGCGGTACAATGAGCAGTTCTTC. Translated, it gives CASSIQGRYNEQFF.

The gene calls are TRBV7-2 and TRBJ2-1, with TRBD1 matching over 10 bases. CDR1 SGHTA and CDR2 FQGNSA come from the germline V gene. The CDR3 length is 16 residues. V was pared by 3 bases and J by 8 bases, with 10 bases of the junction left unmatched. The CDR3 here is CASSLSGTGVSYEQFF. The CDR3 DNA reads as TGTGCCAGCAGCTTGTCCGGGACAGGGGTTTCGTATGAGCAGTTCTTC. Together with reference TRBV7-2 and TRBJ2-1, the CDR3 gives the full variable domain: GAGVSQSPSNKVTEKGKDVELRCDPISGHTALYWYRQSLGQGLEFLIYFQGNSAPDKSGLPSDRFSAERTGGSVSTLTIQRTQQEDSAVYLCASSLSGTGVSYEQFFGPGTRLTVL.

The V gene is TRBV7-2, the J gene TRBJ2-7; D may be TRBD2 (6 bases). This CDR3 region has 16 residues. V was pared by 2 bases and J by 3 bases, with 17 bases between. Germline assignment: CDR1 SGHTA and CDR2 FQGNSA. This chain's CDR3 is CASSLRGGSQSYEQYF. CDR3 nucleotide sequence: TGTGCCAGCAGCTTACGTGGGGGGTCGCAGAGCTACGAGCAGTACTTC.

CDR3 region: CASSLSSRGSGTDTQYF. The DNA for the CDR3 is TGCGCCAGCAGCCTCAGTTCAAGGGGGAGCGGCACAGATACGCAGTATTTT. The chain links TRBV4-3 to TRBJ2-3; tentatively, D is TRBD1 (6 bases). This CDR3 has 17 amino acids. V dropped 4 bases and J dropped 1 base, with 18 bases sitting between them. Germline V gene data show CDR1 as LGHNA and CDR2 as YSLEER.

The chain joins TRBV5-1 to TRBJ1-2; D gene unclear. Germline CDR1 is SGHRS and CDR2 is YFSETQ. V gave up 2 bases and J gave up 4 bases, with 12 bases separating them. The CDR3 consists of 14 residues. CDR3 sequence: CASSFEGGSYGYTF. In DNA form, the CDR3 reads TGCGCCAGCAGCTTTGAGGGAGGGTCCTATGGCTACACCTTC.

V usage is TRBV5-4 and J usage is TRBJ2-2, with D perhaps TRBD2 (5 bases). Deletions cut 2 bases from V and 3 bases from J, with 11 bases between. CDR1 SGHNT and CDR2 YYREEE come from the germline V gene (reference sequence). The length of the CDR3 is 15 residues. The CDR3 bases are TGTGCCAGCAGCTTTGTAAGGGAGTACACCGGGGAGCTGTTTTTT. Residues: CASSFVREYTGELFF.

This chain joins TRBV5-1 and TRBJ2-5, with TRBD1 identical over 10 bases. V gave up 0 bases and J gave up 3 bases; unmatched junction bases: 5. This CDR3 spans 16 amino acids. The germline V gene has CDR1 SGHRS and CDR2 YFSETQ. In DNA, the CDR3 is TGCGCCAGCAGCTTGGCGGACAGGGGGATGGAAGAGACCCAGTACTTC. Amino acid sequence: CASSLADRGMEETQYF. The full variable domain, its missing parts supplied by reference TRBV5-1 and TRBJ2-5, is KAGVTQTPRYLIKTRGQQVTLSCSPISGHRSVSWYQQTPGQGLQFLFEYFSETQRNKGNFPGRFSGRQFSNSRSEMNVSTLELGDSALYLCASSLADRGMEETQYFGPGTRLLVL.

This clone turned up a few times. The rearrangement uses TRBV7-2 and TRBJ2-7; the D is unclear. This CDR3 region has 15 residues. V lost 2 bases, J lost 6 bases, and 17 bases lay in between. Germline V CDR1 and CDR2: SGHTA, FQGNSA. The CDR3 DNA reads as TGTGCCAGCAGCTTAAGGTCGACGTCCGATTCCGAGCAGTACTTC. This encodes CASSLRSTSDSEQYF.

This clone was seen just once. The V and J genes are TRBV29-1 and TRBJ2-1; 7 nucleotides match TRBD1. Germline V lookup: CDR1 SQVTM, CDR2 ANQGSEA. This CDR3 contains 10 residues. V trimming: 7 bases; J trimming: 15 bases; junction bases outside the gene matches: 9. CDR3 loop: CSAVTGVMFF. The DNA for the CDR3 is TGCAGCGCAGTTACAGGGGTAATGTTCTTC.

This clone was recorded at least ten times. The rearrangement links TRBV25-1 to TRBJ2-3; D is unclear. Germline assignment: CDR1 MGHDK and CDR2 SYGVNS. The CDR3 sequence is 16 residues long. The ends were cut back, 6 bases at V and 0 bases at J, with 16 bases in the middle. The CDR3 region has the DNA TGTGCCAGCAGCCGCCCCAAGGGCCCTAGCACAGATACGCAGTATTTT. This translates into CASSRPKGPSTDTQYF.

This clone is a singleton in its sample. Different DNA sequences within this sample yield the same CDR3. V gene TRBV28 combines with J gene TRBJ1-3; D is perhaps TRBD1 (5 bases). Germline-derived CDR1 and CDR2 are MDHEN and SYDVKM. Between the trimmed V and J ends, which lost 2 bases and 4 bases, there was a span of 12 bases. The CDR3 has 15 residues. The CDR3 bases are TGTGCCAGCAGTTTAGGGGGTCTAAGGGGAAACACCATATATTTT. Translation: CASSLGGLRGNTIYF.